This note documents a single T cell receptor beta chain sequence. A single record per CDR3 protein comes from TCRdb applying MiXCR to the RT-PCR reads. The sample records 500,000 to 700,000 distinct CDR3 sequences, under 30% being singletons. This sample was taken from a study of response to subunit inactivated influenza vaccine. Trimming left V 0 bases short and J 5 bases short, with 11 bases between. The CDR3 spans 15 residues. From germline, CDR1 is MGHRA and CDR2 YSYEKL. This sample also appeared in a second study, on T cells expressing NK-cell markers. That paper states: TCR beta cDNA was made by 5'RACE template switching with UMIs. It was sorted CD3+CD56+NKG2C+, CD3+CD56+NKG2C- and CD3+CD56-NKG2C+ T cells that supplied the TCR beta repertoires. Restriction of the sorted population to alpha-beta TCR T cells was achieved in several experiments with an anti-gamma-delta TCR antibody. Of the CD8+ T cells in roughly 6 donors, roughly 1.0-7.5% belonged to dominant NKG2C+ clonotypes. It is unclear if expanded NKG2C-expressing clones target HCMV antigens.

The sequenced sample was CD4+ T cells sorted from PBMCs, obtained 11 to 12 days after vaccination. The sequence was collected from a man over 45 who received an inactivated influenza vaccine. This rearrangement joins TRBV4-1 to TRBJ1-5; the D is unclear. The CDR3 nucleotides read TGCGCCAGCAGCCAAGATCAGACTGACTATCAGCCCCAGCATTTT. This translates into CASSQDQTDYQPQHF.